This T cell receptor beta chain was identified during a study of blood T cell repertoires in COVID-19. The V gene lost 1 base and the J gene lost 3 bases, with 9 bases spanning the gap. Germline V lookup: CDR1 SEHNR, CDR2 FQNEAQ (reference sequence). The CDR3 contains 15 residues. The data were produced by immunoSEQ multiplex PCR, yet TCRdb's version contains in-frame clones alone and is incomplete. The sample has more than 300,000 clones; about 88% are singletons. This sequence originates from a woman in her late teens or twenties who had recovered from COVID-19. The chain recombines TRBV7-9 with TRBJ1-4, with D perhaps TRBD1 (5 bases). The sequencing input was PBMCs or T cells enriched from blood (not recorded which). The CDR3 DNA sequence: TGTGCCAGCAGCTTAGATGGGGGGTCTAATGAAAAACTGTTTTTT. This translates into CASSLDGGSNEKLFF.